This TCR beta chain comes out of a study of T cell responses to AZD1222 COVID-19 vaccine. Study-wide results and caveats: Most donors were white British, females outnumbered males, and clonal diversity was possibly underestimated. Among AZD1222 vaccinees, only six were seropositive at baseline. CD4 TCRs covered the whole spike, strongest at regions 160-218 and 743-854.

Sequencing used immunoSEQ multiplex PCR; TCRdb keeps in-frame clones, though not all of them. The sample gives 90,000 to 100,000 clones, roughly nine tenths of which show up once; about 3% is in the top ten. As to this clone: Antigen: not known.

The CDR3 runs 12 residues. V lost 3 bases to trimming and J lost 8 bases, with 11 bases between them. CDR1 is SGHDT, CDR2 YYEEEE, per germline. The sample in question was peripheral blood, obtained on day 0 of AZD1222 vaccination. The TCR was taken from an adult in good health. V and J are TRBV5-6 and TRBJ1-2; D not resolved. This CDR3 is CASSSDLGGYTF. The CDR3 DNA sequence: TGTGCCAGCAGCTCCGACCTTGGGGGCTACACCTTC.